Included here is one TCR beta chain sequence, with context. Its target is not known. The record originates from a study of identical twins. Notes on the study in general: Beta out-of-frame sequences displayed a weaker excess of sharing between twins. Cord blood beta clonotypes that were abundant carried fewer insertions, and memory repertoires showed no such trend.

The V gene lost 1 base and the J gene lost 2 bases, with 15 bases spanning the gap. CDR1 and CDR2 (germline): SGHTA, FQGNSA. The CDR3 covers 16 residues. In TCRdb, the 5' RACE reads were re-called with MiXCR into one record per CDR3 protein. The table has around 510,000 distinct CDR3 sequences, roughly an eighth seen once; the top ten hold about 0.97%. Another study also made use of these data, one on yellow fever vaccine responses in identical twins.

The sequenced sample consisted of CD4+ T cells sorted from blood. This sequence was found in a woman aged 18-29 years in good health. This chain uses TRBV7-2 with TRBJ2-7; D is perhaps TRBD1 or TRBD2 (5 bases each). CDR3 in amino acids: CASSLGSGTTTYEQYF. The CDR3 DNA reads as TGTGCCAGCAGCTTAGGGTCCGGGACGACTACCTACGAGCAGTACTTC.